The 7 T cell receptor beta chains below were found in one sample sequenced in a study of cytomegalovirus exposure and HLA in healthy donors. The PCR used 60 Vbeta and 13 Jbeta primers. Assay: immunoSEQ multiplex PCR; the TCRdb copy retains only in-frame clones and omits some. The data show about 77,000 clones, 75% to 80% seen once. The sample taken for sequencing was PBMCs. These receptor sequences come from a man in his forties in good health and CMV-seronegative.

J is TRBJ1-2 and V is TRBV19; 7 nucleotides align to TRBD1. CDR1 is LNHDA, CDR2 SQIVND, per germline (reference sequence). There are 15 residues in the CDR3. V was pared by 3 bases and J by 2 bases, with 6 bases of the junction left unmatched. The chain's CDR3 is CASSIEGAVNYGYTF. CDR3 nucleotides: TGTGCCAGTAGTATCGAGGGGGCTGTAAACTATGGCTACACCTTC. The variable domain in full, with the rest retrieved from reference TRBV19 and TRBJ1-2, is DGGITQSPKYLFRKEGQNVTLSCEQNLNHDAMYWYRQDPGQGLRLIYYSQIVNDFQKGDIAEGYSVSREKKESFPLTVTSAQKNPTAFYLCASSIEGAVNYGYTFGSGTRLTVV.

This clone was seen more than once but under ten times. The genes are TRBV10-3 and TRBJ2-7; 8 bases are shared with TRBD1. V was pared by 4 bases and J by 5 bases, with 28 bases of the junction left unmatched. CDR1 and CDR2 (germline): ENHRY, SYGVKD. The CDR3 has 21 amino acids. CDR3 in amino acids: CAISVKDREVHRGEGLHEQYF. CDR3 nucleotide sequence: TGTGCCATCAGTGTCAAGGACAGGGAGGTCCATAGGGGGGAAGGTCTCCACGAGCAGTACTTC.

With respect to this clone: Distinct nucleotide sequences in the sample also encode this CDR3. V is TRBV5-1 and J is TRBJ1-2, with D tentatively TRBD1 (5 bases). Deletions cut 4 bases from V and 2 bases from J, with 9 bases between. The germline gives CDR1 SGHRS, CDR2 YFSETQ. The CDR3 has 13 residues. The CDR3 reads CASSLGQNYGYTF. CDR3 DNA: TGCGCCAGCAGCCTAGGACAAAACTATGGCTACACCTTC.

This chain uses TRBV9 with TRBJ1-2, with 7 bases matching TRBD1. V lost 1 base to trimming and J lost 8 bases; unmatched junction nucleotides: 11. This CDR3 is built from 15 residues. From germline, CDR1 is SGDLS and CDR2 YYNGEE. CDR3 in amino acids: CASSVRTGFTGGYTF. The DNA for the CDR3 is TGTGCCAGCAGCGTAAGGACAGGATTCACCGGGGGCTACACCTTC.

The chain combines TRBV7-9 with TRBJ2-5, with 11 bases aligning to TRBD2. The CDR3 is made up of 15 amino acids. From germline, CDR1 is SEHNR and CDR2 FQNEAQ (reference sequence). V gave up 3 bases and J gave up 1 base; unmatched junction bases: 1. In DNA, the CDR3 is TGTGCCAGCAGCTTTGGGACTAGCGGCCAAGAGACCCAGTACTTC. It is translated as CASSFGTSGQETQYF.

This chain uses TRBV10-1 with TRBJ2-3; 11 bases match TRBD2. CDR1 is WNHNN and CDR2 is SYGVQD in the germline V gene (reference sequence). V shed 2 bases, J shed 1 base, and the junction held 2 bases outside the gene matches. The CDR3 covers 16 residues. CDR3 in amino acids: CASSETSGSGTDTQYF. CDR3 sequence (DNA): TGCGCCAGCAGTGAGACTAGCGGGAGTGGCACAGATACGCAGTATTTT.

The CDR3 coding sequence is TGCGCCAGCAGTCAAAAGGGACTAGCGGGACCCTACGAGCAGTACTTC. It is translated as CASSQKGLAGPYEQYF. The chain uses TRBV23-1 and TRBJ2-7; 13 bases match TRBD2. Being an ORF, TRBV23-1 has a function that is uncertain. The CDR3 spans 16 residues. J gave up 2 bases and V 2 bases, and 3 bases lay outside the gene matches.